Listed below are T cell receptor beta chains from one sample, sequenced in a study of T cells in narcolepsy. Only in-frame clones appear in the TCRdb table, and some are missing; sequencing was by immunoSEQ multiplex PCR. Among about 24,000 clones, roughly 85% were seen once, and the ten largest hold 9.5% to 13%. Sequenced: memory (CD45RA-) CD4+ T cells from blood. Receptor source: a human donor in good health. Both conserved end residues are part of each CDR3. A D gene is named only where the DNA matches it firmly. Clone size is given for some rows only: seen once, a few or many times, or a class if the clone is expanded.

abundance	v_gene	d_gene	j_gene	CDR3nt	CDR3aa
-	TRBV4-1	-	TRBJ2-1	TGCGCCAGCAGCCAAGGTTGGGACAATGAGCAGTTCTTC	CASSQGWDNEQFF
-	TRBV9	TRBD2	TRBJ2-3	TGTGCCAGCAGCGTAACGAGCGGGAGAATAGAGGCAGATACGCAGTATTTT	CASSVTSGRIEADTQYF
-	TRBV6-4	-	TRBJ2-7	TGTGCCAGCAGTGACTCGGACGGGGGTACCCACCTCTCCTACGAGCAGTACTTC	CASSDSDGGTHLSYEQYF
-	TRBV5-6	TRBD1	TRBJ2-5	TGTGCCAGCAGCGGGACAGGGGTTGAGACCCAGTACTTC	CASSGTGVETQYF
once	TRBV9	-	TRBJ1-1	TGTGCCAGCAGCGTAGAGGCCATGAACACTGAAGCTTTCTTT	CASSVEAMNTEAFF
once	TRBV6-5	TRBD1	TRBJ1-2	TGTGCCAGCAGTTACCCGGGACAGGGGGACTATGGCTACACCTTC	CASSYPGQGDYGYTF
-	TRBV18	TRBD2	TRBJ2-5	TGTGCCAGCCGGCGGACTAGCGGGACGGAAGAGACCCAGTACTTC	CASRRTSGTEETQYF
-	TRBV5-6	-	TRBJ1-3	TGTGCCAGCAGCTTGGGGCAGAGTATAAACACCATATATTTT	CASSLGQSINTIYF
-	TRBV6-1	-	TRBJ2-2	TGTGCCAGCAGAGACGACAGGTGGGCGGGCGGGGAGCTGTTTTTT	CASRDDRWAGGELFF
-	TRBV28	TRBD2	TRBJ2-3	TGTGCCAGCAGTTTAATGGGACTAGCACCTAGCACAGATACGCAGTATTTT	CASSLMGLAPSTDTQYF
-	TRBV11-2	-	TRBJ2-7	TGTGCCAGCAGCTTTCACGGGAGTCTCTACGAGCAGTACTTC	CASSFHGSLYEQYF
-	TRBV18	-	TRBJ2-2	TGTGCCAGCGTGCCCTCCAGGGGCGGGACCGGGGAGCTGTTTTTT	CASVPSRGGTGELFF
-	TRBV28	TRBD1	TRBJ2-7	TGTGCCAGCGAGGGCAGGGGGTCCTACGAGCAGTACTTC	CASEGRGSYEQYF
-	TRBV5-1	-	TRBJ2-7	TGCGCCAGCAGCTTGGAGGCGGGGTTCTCCTACGAGCAGTACTTC	CASSLEAGFSYEQYF
-	TRBV6-6	-	TRBJ2-2	TGTGCCAGCAGTTACCCCAGGGAGTCCGGGGAGCTGTTTTTT	CASSYPRESGELFF
-	TRBV5-4	-	TRBJ2-1	TGTGCCAGCAGCTTGAAGAATGGAGTTGATGAGCAGTTCTTC	CASSLKNGVDEQFF
-	TRBV7-9	-	TRBJ2-1	TGTGCCAGCAGCTTAGCCCCGGGTGAGCAGTTCTTC	CASSLAPGEQFF